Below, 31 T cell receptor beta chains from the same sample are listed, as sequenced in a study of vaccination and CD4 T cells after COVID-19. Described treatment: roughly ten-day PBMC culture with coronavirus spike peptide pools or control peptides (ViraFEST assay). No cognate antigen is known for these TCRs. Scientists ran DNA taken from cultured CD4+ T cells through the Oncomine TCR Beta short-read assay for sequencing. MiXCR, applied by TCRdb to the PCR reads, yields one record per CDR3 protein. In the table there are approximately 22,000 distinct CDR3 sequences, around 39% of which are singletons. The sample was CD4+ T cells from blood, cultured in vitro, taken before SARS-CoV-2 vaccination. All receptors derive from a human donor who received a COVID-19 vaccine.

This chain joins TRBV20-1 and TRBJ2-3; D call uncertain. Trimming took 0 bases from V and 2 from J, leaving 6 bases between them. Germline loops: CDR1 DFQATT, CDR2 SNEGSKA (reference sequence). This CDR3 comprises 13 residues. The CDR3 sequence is CSARDSDTDTQYF. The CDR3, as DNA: TGCAGTGCTAGAGATTCAGACACAGATACGCAGTATTTT.

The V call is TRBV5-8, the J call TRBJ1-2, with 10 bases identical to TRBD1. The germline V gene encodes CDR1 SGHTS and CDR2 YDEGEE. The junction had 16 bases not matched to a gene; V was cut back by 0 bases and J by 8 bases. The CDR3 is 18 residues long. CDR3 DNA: TGTGCCAGCAGCTTGGGGGTAGGTGACAGGGGGCGTCGATTCGGCTACACCTTC. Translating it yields CASSLGVGDRGRRFGYTF.

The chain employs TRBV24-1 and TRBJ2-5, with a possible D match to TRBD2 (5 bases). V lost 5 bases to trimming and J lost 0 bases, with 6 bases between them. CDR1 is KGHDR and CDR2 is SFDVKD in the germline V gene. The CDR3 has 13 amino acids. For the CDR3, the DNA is TGTGCCACCAGTGGAGGGTACCAAGAGACCCAGTACTTC. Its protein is CATSGGYQETQYF.

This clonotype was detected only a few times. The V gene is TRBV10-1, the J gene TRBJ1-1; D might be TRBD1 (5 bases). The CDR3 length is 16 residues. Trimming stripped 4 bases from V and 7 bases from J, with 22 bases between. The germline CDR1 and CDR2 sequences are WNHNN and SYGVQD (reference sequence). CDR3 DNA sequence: TGCGCCAGCAGTGGTGGACCCGGGACCTCCAACGGTGAAGCTTTCTTT. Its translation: CASSGGPGTSNGEAFF.

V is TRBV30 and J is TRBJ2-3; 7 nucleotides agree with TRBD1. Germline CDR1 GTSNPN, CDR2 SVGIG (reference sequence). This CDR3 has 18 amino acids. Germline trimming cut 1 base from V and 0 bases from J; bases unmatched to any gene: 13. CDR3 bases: TGTGCCTGGAGTGGAGGGGGCTTCATAAGTACTAGCACAGATACGCAGTATTTT. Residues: CAWSGGGFISTSTDTQYF.

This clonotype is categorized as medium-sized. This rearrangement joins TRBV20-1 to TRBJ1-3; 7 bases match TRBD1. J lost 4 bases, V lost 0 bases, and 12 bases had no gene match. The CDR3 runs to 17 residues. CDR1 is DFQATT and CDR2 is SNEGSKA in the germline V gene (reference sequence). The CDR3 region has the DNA TGCAGTGCTAGAGATCCTACAGGGGAAGGAGTCGGAAACACCATATATTTT. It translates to CSARDPTGEGVGNTIYF.

Here the CDR3 reads CASSLEAGLTYEQYF. CDR3 bases: TGTGCCAGCAGCTTAGAGGCGGGTCTGACCTACGAGCAGTACTTC. This chain links TRBV7-7 with TRBJ2-7, with D maybe TRBD2 (5 bases). The CDR3 length is 15 residues. Looked up from germline, CDR1 is SSHAT and CDR2 is FNYEAQ (reference sequence). Trimming shortened V by 1 base and J by 2 bases, and 12 bases separated the two germline ends.

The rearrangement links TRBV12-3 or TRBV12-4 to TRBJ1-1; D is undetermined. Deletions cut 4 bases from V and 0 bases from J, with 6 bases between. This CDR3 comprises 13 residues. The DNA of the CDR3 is TGTGCCAGCAGTTCCAAACTGAACACTGAAGCTTTCTTT. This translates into CASSSKLNTEAFF.

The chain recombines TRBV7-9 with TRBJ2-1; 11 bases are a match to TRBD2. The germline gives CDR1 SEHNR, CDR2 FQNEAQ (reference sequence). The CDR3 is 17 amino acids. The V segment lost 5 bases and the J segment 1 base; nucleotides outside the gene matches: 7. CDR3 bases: TGTGCCAGCAGCCGTCGACTAGCGGGAATTTCCTACAATGAGCAGTTCTTC. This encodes CASSRRLAGISYNEQFF.

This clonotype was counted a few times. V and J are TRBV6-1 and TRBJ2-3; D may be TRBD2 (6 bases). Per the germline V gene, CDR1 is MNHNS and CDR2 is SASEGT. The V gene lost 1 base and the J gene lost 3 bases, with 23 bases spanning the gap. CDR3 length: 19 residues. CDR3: CASSEEDGRGGRRTDTQYF. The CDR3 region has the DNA TGTGCCAGCAGTGAAGAGGACGGTCGGGGAGGTAGAAGGACAGATACGCAGTATTTT.

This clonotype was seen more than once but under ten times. The CDR3 spells CASSTSGAGYEQYF. CDR3 nucleotide sequence: TGTGCCAGCAGTACGTCAGGAGCGGGCTACGAGCAGTACTTC. The rearrangement links TRBV6-1 to TRBJ2-7, with TRBD2 as a possible D gene (6 bases). The V gene's germline CDR1 is MNHNS and CDR2 SASEGT. V lost 5 bases, J lost 3 bases, and 14 bases lay in between. The CDR3 totals 14 residues.

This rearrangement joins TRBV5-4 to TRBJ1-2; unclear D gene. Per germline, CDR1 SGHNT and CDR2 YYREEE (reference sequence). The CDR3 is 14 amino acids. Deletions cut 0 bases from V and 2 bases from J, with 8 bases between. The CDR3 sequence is CASSLEAGNYGYTF. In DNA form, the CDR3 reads TGTGCCAGCAGCTTGGAGGCTGGGAACTATGGCTACACCTTC.

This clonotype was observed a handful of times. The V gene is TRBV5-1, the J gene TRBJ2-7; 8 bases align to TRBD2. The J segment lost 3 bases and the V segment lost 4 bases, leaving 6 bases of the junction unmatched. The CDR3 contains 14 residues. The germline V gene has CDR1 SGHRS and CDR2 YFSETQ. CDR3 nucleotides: TGCGCCAGCAGCACGGGAGGGACTAGCTACGAGCAGTACTTC. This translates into CASSTGGTSYEQYF. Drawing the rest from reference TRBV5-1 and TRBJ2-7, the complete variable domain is KAGVTQTPRYLIKTRGQQVTLSCSPISGHRSVSWYQQTPGQGLQFLFEYFSETQRNKGNFPGRFSGRQFSNSRSEMNVSTLELGDSALYLCASSTGGTSYEQYFGPGTRLTVT.

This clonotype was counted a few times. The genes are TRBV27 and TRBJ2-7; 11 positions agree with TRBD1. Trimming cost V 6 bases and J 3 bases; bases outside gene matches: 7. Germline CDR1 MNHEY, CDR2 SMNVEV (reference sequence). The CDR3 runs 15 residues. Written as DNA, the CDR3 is TGTGCCAGCAGCATCGGACAGGGGGCTGTCTACGAGCAGTACTTC. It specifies CASSIGQGAVYEQYF.

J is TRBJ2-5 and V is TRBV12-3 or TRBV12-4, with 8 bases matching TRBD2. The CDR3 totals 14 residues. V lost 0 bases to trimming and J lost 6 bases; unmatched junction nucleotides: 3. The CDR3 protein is CASSLASGVKTQYF. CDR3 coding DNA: TGTGCCAGCAGTTTAGCTAGCGGGGTAAAGACCCAGTACTTC.

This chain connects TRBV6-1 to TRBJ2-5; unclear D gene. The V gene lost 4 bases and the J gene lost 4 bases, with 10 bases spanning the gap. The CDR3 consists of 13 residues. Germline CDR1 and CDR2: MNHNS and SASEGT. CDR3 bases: TGTGCCAGCAGTGTCGTGAGGAGAGAGACCCAGTACTTC. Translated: CASSVVRRETQYF.

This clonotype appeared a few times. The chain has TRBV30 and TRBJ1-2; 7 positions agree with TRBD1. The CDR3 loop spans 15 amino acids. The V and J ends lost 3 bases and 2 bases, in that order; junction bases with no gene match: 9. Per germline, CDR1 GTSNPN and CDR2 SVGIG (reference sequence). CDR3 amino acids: CAWRTGLGENYGYTF. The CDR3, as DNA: TGTGCCTGGAGGACAGGGCTTGGGGAAAACTATGGCTACACCTTC.

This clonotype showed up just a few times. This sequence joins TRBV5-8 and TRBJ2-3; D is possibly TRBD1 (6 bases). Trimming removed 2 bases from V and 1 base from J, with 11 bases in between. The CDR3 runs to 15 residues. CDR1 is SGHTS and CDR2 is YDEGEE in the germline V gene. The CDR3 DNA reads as TGTGCCAGCAGCTTCGGTCCAGGGGGCACAGATACGCAGTATTTT. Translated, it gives CASSFGPGGTDTQYF.

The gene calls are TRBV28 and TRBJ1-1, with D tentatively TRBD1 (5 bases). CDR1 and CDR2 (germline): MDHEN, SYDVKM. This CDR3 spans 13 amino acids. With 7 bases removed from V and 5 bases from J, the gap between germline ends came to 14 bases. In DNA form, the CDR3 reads TGTGCCAGCACCTTGGAGGGGCGAACTGAAGCTTTCTTT. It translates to CASTLEGRTEAFF.

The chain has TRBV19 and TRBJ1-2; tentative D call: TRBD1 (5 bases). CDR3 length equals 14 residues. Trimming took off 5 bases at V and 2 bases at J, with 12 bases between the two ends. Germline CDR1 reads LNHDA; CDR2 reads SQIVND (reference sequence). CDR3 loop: CASSVWTRNYGYTF. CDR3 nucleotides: TGTGCCAGTAGTGTTTGGACAAGGAACTATGGCTACACCTTC.

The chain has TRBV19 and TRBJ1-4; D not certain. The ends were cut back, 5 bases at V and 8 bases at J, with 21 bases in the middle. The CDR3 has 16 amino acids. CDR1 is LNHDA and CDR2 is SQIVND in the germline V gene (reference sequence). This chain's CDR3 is CASSPRPNPGPEKLFF. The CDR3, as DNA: TGTGCCAGTAGTCCCCGGCCTAACCCGGGCCCAGAAAAACTGTTTTTT.

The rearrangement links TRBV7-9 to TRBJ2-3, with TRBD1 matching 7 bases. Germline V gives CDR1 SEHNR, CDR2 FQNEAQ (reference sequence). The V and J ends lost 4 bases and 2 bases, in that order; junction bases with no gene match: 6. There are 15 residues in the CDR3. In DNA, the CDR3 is TGTGCCAGCAGCTCCCTGACAGGGATCACAGATACGCAGTATTTT. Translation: CASSSLTGITDTQYF.

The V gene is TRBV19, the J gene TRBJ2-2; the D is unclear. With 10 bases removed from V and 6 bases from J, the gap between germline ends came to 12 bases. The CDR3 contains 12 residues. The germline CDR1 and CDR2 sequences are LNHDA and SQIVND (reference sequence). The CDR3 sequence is CATLSRPGELFF. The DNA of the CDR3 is TGTGCCACCCTAAGTCGCCCCGGGGAGCTGTTTTTT.

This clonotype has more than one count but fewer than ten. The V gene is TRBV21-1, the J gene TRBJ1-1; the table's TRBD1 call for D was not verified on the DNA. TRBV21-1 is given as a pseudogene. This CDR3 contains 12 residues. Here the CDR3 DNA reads TGTGCCAGCAGCCGGGGGCACACTGAAGCTTTCTTT. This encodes CASSRGHTEAFF.

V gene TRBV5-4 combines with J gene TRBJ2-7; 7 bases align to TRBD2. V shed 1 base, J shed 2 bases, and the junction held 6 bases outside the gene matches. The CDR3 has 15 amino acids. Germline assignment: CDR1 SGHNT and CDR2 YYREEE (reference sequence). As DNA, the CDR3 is TGTGCCAGCAGCTTGCCCTCGGGGAGGGCCTACGAGCAGTACTTC. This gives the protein CASSLPSGRAYEQYF.

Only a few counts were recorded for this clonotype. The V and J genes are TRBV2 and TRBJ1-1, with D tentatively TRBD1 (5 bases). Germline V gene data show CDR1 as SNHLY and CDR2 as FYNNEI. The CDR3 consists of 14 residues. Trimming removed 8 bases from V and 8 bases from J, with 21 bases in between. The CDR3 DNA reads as TGTGCCAGCCCCGGGGGTTCGGACCGCTGGGAAGCTTTCTTT. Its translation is CASPGGSDRWEAFF.

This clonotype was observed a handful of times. Here the CDR3 reads CASSRGGLLTGANVLTF. DNA for the CDR3: TGCGCCAGCAGCCGAGGGGGGTTACTCACTGGGGCCAACGTCCTGACTTTC. The chain couples TRBV4-1 to TRBJ2-6; either TRBD1 or TRBD2 may supply D (6 bases each). Trimming cost V 4 bases and J 2 bases, with 15 bases left between them. Germline lookup yields CDR1 MGHRA and CDR2 YSYEKL. The CDR3 loop spans 17 amino acids.

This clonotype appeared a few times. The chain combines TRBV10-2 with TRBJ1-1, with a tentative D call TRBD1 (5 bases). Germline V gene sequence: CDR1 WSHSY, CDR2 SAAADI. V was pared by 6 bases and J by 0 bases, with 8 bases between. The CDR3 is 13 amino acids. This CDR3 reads CASSKTVNTEAFF. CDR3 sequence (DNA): TGCGCCAGCAGCAAGACAGTGAACACTGAAGCTTTCTTT.

This CDR3 is CASSEALYSPLHF. The CDR3 DNA follows: TGTGCCAGCAGTGAAGCGCTTTATTCACCCCTCCACTTT. The chain combines TRBV6-1 with TRBJ1-6, with no clear D. Germline-derived CDR1 and CDR2 are MNHNS and SASEGT. The CDR3 sequence is 13 residues long. Trimming cost V 0 bases and J 8 bases, with 5 bases left between them.

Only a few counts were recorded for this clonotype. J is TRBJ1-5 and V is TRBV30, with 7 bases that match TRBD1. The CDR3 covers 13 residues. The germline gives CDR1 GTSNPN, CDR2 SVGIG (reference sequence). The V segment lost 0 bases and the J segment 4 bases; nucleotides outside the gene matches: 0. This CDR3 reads CAWSVQGNQPQHF. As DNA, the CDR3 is TGTGCCTGGAGTGTACAGGGGAATCAGCCCCAGCATTTT. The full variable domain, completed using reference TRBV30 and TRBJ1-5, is SQTIHQWPATLVQPVGSPLSLECTVEGTSNPNLYWYRQAAGRGLQLLFYSVGIGQISSEVPQNLSASRPQDRQFILSSKKLLLSDSGFYLCAWSVQGNQPQHFGDGTRLSIL.

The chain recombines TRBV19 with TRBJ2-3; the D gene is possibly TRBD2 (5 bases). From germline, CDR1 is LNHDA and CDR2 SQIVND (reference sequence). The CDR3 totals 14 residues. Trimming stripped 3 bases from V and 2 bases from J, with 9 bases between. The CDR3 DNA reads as TGTGCCAGTAGTATCGGGGATCACACAGATACGCAGTATTTT. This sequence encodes CASSIGDHTDTQYF.